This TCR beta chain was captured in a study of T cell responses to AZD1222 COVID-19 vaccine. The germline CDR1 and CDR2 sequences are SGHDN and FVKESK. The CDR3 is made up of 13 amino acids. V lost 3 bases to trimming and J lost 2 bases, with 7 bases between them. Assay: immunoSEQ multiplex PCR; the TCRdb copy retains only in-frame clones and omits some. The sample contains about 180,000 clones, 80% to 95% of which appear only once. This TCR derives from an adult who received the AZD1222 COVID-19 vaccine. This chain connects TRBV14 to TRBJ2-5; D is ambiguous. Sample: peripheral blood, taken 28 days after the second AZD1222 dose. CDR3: CASSHRKQETQYF. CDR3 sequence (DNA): TGTGCCAGCAGCCATCGGAAACAAGAGACCCAGTACTTC.